The clone carrying this T cell receptor beta chain has a handful of counts. This entry comes from a study of T-cell reconstitution after alpha-beta-depleted transplantation in children. Unique molecular identifiers were incorporated into the prepared TCRbeta library. TCRdb re-called the PCR reads with MiXCR, one entry per CDR3 protein. This table has about 580,000 distinct CDR3 sequences, 25% to 30% appearing once. This CDR3 contains 13 residues. Germline CDR1 is DFQATT and CDR2 is SNEGSKA (reference sequence). V lost 6 bases, J lost 0 bases, and 4 bases stayed unmatched. The specimen comprised PBMCs, sampled before TCRalphabeta/CD19-depleted stem cell transplant. The chain links TRBV20-1 to TRBJ2-7, with 8 bases fitting TRBD2. The source of this sequence is a boy under two years old with Wiskott-Aldrich syndrome, due to receive a stem cell transplant. The CDR3 sequence: CSATSGSSYEQYF. The CDR3 region has the DNA TGCAGTGCAACTAGCGGCAGCTCCTACGAGCAGTACTTC.